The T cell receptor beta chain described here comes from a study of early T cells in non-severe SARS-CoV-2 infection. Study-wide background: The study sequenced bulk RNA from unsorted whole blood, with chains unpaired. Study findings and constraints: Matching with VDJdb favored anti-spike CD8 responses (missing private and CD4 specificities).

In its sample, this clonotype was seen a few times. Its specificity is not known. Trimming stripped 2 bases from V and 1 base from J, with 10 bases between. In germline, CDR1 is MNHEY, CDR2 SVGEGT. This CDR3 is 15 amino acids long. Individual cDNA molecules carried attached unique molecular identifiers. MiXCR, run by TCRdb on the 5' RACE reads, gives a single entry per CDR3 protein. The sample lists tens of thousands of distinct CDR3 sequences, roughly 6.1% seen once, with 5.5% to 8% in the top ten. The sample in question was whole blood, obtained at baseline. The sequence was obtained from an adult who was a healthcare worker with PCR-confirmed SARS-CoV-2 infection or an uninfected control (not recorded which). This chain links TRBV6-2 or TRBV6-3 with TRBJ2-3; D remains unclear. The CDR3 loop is CASSYNRAGTDTQYF. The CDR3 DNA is TGTGCCAGCAGTTACAATCGGGCGGGCACAGATACGCAGTATTTT.